This paragraph reports one T cell receptor beta chain. The data stem from a study of blood T cell repertoires in COVID-19. Study as a whole: The United States, Italy and Spain were the sources of the acute and convalescent COVID-19 samples. The cDNA or gDNA used as material had been derived from T cells, B-cell-depleted T cells, or PBMCs.

As originally analysed: Estimation of nucleated cell counts relied on the amplification of reference gene primers. The assay was immunoSEQ multiplex PCR, and TCRdb's table has in-frame clones only and misses some. V, J and clone size derive from that table, while D and trimming were established from the DNA sequence. The table shows 130,000 to 150,000 clones, with around 85% occurring only once. The V gene's germline CDR1 is MDHEN and CDR2 SYDVKM. The CDR3 has 14 amino acids. Trimming cost V 7 bases and J 3 bases, with 15 bases left between them. The source of this sequence is a woman between 40 and 55 years old with active or convalescent COVID-19. J is TRBJ1-1 and V is TRBV28, with D tentatively TRBD1 (5 bases). Input material: peripheral blood. This chain's CDR3 is CASTQGDSYTEAFF. For the CDR3, the DNA is TGTGCCAGCACCCAAGGGGACTCTTACACTGAAGCTTTCTTT. Combining the CDR3 with reference TRBV28 and TRBJ1-1 gives the whole variable domain DVKVTQSSRYLVKRTGEKVFLECVQDMDHENMFWYRQDPGLGLRLIYFSYDVKMKEKGDIPEGYSVSREKKERFSLILESASTNQTSMYLCASTQGDSYTEAFFGQGTRLTVV.